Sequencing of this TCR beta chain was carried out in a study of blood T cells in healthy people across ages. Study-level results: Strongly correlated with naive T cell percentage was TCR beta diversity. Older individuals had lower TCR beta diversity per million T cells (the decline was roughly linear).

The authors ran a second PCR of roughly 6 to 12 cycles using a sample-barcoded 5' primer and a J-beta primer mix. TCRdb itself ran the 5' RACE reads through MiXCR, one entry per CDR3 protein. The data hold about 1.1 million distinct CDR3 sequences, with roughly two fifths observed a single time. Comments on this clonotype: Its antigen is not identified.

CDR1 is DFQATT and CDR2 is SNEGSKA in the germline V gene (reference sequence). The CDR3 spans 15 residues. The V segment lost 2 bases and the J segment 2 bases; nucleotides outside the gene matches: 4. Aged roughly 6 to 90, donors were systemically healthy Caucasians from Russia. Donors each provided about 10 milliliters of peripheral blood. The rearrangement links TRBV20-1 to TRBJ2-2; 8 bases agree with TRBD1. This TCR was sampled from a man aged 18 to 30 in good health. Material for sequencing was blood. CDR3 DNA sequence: TGCAGTGCTAGACAGGGGGCGGGAAACACCGGGGAGCTGTTTTTT. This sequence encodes CSARQGAGNTGELFF.